The 28 T cell receptor beta chains below were found in one sample sequenced in a study of blood T cell repertoires in COVID-19 (TCRdb year 2020). Receptors were amplified or captured by the immunoSEQ multiplex PCR assay. This immuneACCESS table, as held by TCRdb, lists in-frame sequences with V and J called but not all clones. Of the missing ones, under half trace to an unresolved V gene in checked studies; the others have no known cause. In this sample the table shows tens of thousands of clones, more than 75% of which occur a single time. The top ten clonotypes cover roughly 12% of the sample. The sequencing sample was made of peripheral blood. These receptors all come from a human donor in a cohort sampled during active COVID-19.

V usage is TRBV11-3 and J usage is TRBJ2-5, with 8 bases lining up with TRBD2. This CDR3 is built from 14 residues. Per the germline V gene, CDR1 is SGHNT and CDR2 is YENEEA. The V gene end was trimmed by 9 bases and the J gene end by 5 bases; junction bases not matched to a gene: 11. The CDR3 region has the DNA TGTGCCAGTCACACGGGACTAGTTGGGGAGACCCAGTACTTC. It is translated as CASHTGLVGETQYF.

The genes are TRBV20-1 and TRBJ2-2; D may be TRBD2 (5 bases). The ends were cut back, 3 bases at V and 4 bases at J, with 15 bases in the middle. Germline V CDR1 and CDR2: DFQATT, SNEGSKA (reference sequence). This CDR3 is built from 15 residues. CDR3 sequence (DNA): TGCAGTGCTAGTTTCACTAGTCGGCCCACCGGGGAGCTGTTTTTT. Its translation: CSASFTSRPTGELFF.

The chain joins TRBV11-3 to TRBJ2-3, with D possibly TRBD2 on 7 matching bases. CDR3 length equals 13 residues. Germline V gene data show CDR1 as SGHNT and CDR2 as YENEEA. V lost 9 bases and J lost 4, with 14 bases in between. Here the CDR3 reads CASTPGGADTQYF. CDR3 sequence (DNA): TGTGCCAGTACTCCGGGGGGCGCAGATACGCAGTATTTT. Together with reference TRBV11-3 and TRBJ2-3, the CDR3 gives the full variable domain: EAGVVQSPRYKIIEKKQPVAFWCNPISGHNTLYWYLQNLGQGPELLIRYENEEAVDDSQLPKDRFSAERLKGVDSTLKIQPAELGDSAVYLCASTPGGADTQYFGPGTRLTVL.

The V and J genes are TRBV3-1 (or the pseudogene TRBV3-2) and TRBJ2-1; TRBD2 matches 9 bases. Germline CDR1 and CDR2: LGHDT and YNNKEL (reference sequence). Unmatched junction bases numbered 19, after V lost 6 bases and J lost 10 bases. The CDR3 is 17 amino acids. CDR3 protein: CASRYSQREEGDYEQFF. The CDR3 DNA reads TGTGCCAGCAGGTATAGTCAGCGGGAGGAAGGAGATTACGAGCAGTTCTTC.

The V and J genes are TRBV2 and TRBJ2-7; 7 bases map to TRBD1. The CDR3 sequence is 16 residues long. Germline values: CDR1 SNHLY, CDR2 FYNNEI. V lost 5 bases and J lost 0; bases outside the gene matches: 10. CDR3 loop: CASSPGTVHSSYEQYF. Written as DNA, the CDR3 is TGTGCCAGCAGTCCCGGGACAGTCCATAGCTCCTACGAGCAGTACTTC.

The chain carries TRBV29-1 and TRBJ1-2; 7 nucleotides match TRBD1. There are 14 residues in the CDR3. Germline V gene lookup returns CDR1 SQVTM and CDR2 ANQGSEA. Trimming took 5 bases from V and 4 from J; bases not matched to a gene: 10. CDR3 loop: CSVRPTGKGYGYTF. CDR3 DNA: TGCAGCGTTAGGCCGACAGGGAAGGGCTATGGCTACACCTTC.

This chain joins TRBV28 and TRBJ1-5; 12 bases agree with TRBD1. Germline V lookup: CDR1 MDHEN, CDR2 SYDVKM. CDR3 length: 15 amino acids. J gave up 6 bases and V 6 bases, and 6 bases lay outside the gene matches. The CDR3 is CASRTGTGGGQPQHF. CDR3 DNA: TGTGCCAGCAGAACCGGGACAGGGGGCGGTCAGCCCCAGCATTTT.

The J gene is TRBJ2-5, the V gene TRBV9; D gene uncertain. The CDR3 is 15 amino acids. Germline V lookup: CDR1 SGDLS, CDR2 YYNGEE. V was shortened by 0 bases and J by 4 bases, with 13 bases between the two germline ends. The CDR3 is CASSVGLTKAETQYF. For the CDR3, the DNA is TGTGCCAGCAGCGTAGGACTGACCAAAGCAGAGACCCAGTACTTC.

The rearrangement joins TRBV6-6 to TRBJ2-7, with TRBD1 matching over 9 bases. The V segment lost 5 bases and the J segment 1 base; nucleotides outside the gene matches: 6. CDR3 length equals 15 residues. Germline CDR1 MNHNY, CDR2 SVGAGI (reference sequence). This chain's CDR3 is CASSSPDRGSYEQYF. The CDR3 DNA follows: TGTGCCAGCAGTAGTCCGGACAGGGGATCCTACGAGCAGTACTTC.

The rearrangement joins TRBV28 to TRBJ2-2, with 10 bases matching TRBD2. The V gene end was trimmed by 3 bases and the J gene end by 1 base; junction bases not matched to a gene: 5. The CDR3 has 17 amino acids. Germline V lookup: CDR1 MDHEN, CDR2 SYDVKM. CDR3 nucleotides: TGTGCCAGCAGTTTGGGGGGGACTAGCGTGAACACCGGGGAGCTGTTTTTT. Its translation is CASSLGGTSVNTGELFF. The complete variable domain, with remaining parts taken from reference TRBV28 and TRBJ2-2, reads DVKVTQSSRYLVKRTGEKVFLECVQDMDHENMFWYRQDPGLGLRLIYFSYDVKMKEKGDIPEGYSVSREKKERFSLILESASTNQTSMYLCASSLGGTSVNTGELFFGEGSRLTVL.

The chain has TRBV5-1 and TRBJ1-4; D gene ambiguous. CDR1 SGHRS and CDR2 YFSETQ come from the germline V gene. This CDR3 is 16 amino acids long. The V end lost 4 bases, the J end lost 2 bases, and 15 bases lay between the germline ends. CDR3 sequence (DNA): TGCGCCAGCAGCACCGGGATCCCAGTGACTAATGAAAAACTGTTTTTT. It encodes CASSTGIPVTNEKLFF.

The chain has TRBV19 and TRBJ1-6; 8 nucleotides line up with TRBD1. V trimming: 7 bases; J trimming: 9 bases; junction bases outside the gene matches: 11. This CDR3 spans 15 amino acids. CDR1 LNHDA and CDR2 SQIVND come from the germline V gene (reference sequence). The CDR3: CASIPRTGSTSPLHF. The CDR3 DNA is TGTGCCAGTATCCCCCGGACAGGGTCTACTTCACCCCTCCACTTT.

The chain is built from TRBV5-5 and TRBJ1-1; no clear D gene. Germline lookup yields CDR1 SGHKS and CDR2 YYEKEE (reference sequence). CDR3 size: 13 residues. With 4 bases removed from V and 4 bases from J, the gap between germline ends came to 11 bases. The CDR3 region is CASSRERGTEAFF. The CDR3 DNA sequence: TGTGCCAGCAGCCGTGAACGGGGCACTGAAGCTTTCTTT. Full variable domain (rest looked up from reference TRBV5-5 and TRBJ1-1): DAGVTQSPTHLIKTRGQQVTLRCSPISGHKSVSWYQQVLGQGPQFIFQYYEKEERGRGNFPDRFSARQFPNYSSELNVNALLLGDSALYLCASSRERGTEAFFGQGTRLTVV.

For this clone: The sample carries other DNA sequences with the same CDR3. The CDR3 DNA sequence: TGCGCCAGCAGCTTGGGGAGCTCCTACAATGAGCAGTTCTTC. Its translation is CASSLGSSYNEQFF. This chain connects TRBV5-1 to TRBJ2-1; D is ambiguous. Per germline, CDR1 SGHRS and CDR2 YFSETQ. This CDR3 contains 14 residues. Trimming stripped 0 bases from V and 0 bases from J, with 4 bases between.

This clone was recorded a few times. The chain employs TRBV25-1 and TRBJ2-3, with D maybe TRBD1 (6 bases). The CDR3 consists of 15 residues. Germline V lookup: CDR1 MGHDK, CDR2 SYGVNS. Trimming removed 3 bases from V and 2 bases from J, with 12 bases in between. This CDR3 reads CASSDDRTATDTQYF. DNA of the CDR3: TGTGCCAGCAGTGACGATCGGACAGCCACAGATACGCAGTATTTT.

This clone was detected only a few times. V usage is TRBV7-9 and J usage is TRBJ1-3; no clear D. CDR3 length: 15 residues. The V gene's germline CDR1 is SEHNR and CDR2 FQNEAQ (reference sequence). The V gene lost 3 bases and the J gene lost 2 bases, with 11 bases spanning the gap. The CDR3 protein is CASSFAGRTGNTIYF. The DNA for the CDR3 is TGTGCCAGCAGCTTCGCGGGCAGGACTGGAAACACCATATATTTT.

The genes are TRBV24-1 and TRBJ1-5, with D possibly matching TRBD1 (6 bases). V was cut by 12 bases and J by 0 bases, with 26 bases left in between. The CDR3 spans 18 residues. CDR1 KGHDR and CDR2 SFDVKD come from the germline V gene. CDR3 loop: CASLDRGATHYSNQPQHF. DNA for the CDR3: TGTGCCTCACTGGACCGGGGGGCGACACACTATAGCAATCAGCCCCAGCATTTT.

This chain links TRBV7-3 with TRBJ2-7; TRBD2 agrees at 9 bases. In germline, CDR1 is SGHTA, CDR2 FQGTGA. V was pared by 4 bases and J by 1 base, with 5 bases of the junction left unmatched. The CDR3 extends over 15 amino acids. CDR3 DNA: TGTGCCAGCAGCTCCATGCGGGGGGGTTCCTACGAGCAGTACTTC. Amino acids: CASSSMRGGSYEQYF.

J is TRBJ1-2 and V is TRBV6-5, with D possibly TRBD1 on 5 matching bases. The CDR3 has 14 amino acids. CDR1 is MNHEY and CDR2 is SVGAGI in the germline V gene. With 10 bases removed from V and 3 bases from J, the gap between germline ends came to 18 bases. Here the CDR3 DNA reads TGTGCCACCATGGGGGTGGGGAGGGACTATGGCTACACCTTC. This sequence encodes CATMGVGRDYGYTF.

This rearrangement joins TRBV6-6 to TRBJ2-3, with a tentative D call TRBD2 (6 bases). V dropped 9 bases and J dropped 1 base, with 11 bases sitting between them. The CDR3 length is 13 residues. Germline CDR1 is MNHNY and CDR2 is SVGAGI (reference sequence). The CDR3 sequence: CASMRRGTDTQYF. The CDR3 DNA reads TGTGCCAGTATGCGGAGGGGCACAGATACGCAGTATTTT.

The chain is built from TRBV6-2 or TRBV6-3 and TRBJ2-7, with 8 bases fitting TRBD2. Germline V gives CDR1 MNHEY, CDR2 SVGEGT. The CDR3 is 15 residues long. The V segment lost 5 bases and the J segment 0 bases; nucleotides outside the gene matches: 6. The CDR3 protein is CASSLRGGLSYEQYF. The CDR3 DNA reads TGTGCCAGCAGTCTACGGGGGGGCCTCTCCTACGAGCAGTACTTC.

This sequence joins TRBV7-2 and TRBJ1-5; D is ambiguous. CDR1 SGHTA and CDR2 FQGNSA come from the germline V gene. CDR3 length: 14 residues. V was pared by 0 bases and J by 3 bases, with 6 bases between. The DNA of the CDR3 is TGTGCCAGCAGCTTAGCCGGACTCAATCAGCCCCAGCATTTT. It is translated as CASSLAGLNQPQHF.

The J gene is TRBJ2-2, the V gene TRBV5-4; 9 nucleotides agree with TRBD2. In germline, CDR1 is SGHNT, CDR2 YYREEE (reference sequence). The V gene end was trimmed by 4 bases and the J gene end by 0 bases; junction bases not matched to a gene: 10. This CDR3 region has 18 residues. The CDR3 DNA sequence: TGTGCCAGCAGCCCTATAGGAAGCGGGGGGACGAACACCGGGGAGCTGTTTTTT. This gives the protein CASSPIGSGGTNTGELFF.

The chain carries TRBV6-2 or TRBV6-3 and TRBJ2-5; 8 bases align to TRBD1. Trimming cost V 6 bases and J 1 base; bases outside gene matches: 1. The CDR3 extends over 13 amino acids. Germline assignment: CDR1 MNHEY and CDR2 SVGEGT. This CDR3 is CASSGTGQETQYF. The DNA of the CDR3 is TGTGCCAGCAGCGGGACAGGCCAAGAGACCCAGTACTTC.

The chain carries TRBV6-5 and TRBJ1-2, with TRBD1 identical over 7 bases. Germline CDR1 is MNHEY and CDR2 is SVGAGI. The CDR3 runs to 15 residues. V trimming: 6 bases; J trimming: 5 bases; junction bases outside the gene matches: 12. The CDR3 DNA sequence: TGTGCCAGCAGGAAGACAGGGACGGGCCTTTATGGCTACACCTTC. Encoded protein: CASRKTGTGLYGYTF.

This chain uses TRBV14 with TRBJ2-3; 8 positions agree with TRBD1. Germline V gene data show CDR1 as SGHDN and CDR2 as FVKESK. V shed 4 bases and J 1 base; nucleotides not matched to a gene: 7. This CDR3 has 16 amino acids. The CDR3: CASSRRQGQGTDTQYF. For the CDR3, the DNA is TGTGCCAGCAGCCGACGACAGGGGCAGGGCACAGATACGCAGTATTTT.

This clone has more than one count but fewer than ten. The chain recombines TRBV5-6 with TRBJ2-5; no reliable D call. Germline V gene data show CDR1 as SGHDT and CDR2 as YYEEEE. CDR3 length equals 14 residues. Trimming took off 4 bases at V and 3 bases at J, with 13 bases between the two ends. CDR3 in DNA: TGTGCCAGCAGCCCAACATATACTAAAGAGACCCAGTACTTC. Translated: CASSPTYTKETQYF.

This clone was detected only a few times. This chain connects TRBV10-1 to TRBJ1-3, with a possible D match to TRBD1 (6 bases). Germline V lookup: CDR1 WNHNN, CDR2 SYGVQD (reference sequence). CDR3 length equals 17 residues. The V end was cut by 2 bases, the J end by 3 bases, with 17 bases between. CDR3 nucleotide sequence: TGCGCCAGCAGTGAGCCCCCAATAGGGGGATGTGGAAACACCATATATTTT. Translated: CASSEPPIGGCGNTIYF.